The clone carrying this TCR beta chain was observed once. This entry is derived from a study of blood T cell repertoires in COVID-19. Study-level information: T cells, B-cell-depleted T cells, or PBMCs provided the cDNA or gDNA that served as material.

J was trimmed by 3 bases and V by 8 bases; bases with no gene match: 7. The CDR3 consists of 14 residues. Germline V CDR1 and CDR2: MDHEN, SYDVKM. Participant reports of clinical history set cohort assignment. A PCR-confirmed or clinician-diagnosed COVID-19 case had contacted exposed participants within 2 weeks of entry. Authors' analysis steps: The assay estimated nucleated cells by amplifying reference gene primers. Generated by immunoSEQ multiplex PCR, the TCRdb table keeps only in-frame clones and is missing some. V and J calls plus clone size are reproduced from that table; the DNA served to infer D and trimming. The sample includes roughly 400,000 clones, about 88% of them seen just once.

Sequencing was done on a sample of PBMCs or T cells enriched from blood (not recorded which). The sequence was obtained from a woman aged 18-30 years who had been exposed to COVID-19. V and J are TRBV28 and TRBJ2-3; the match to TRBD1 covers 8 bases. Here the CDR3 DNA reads TGTGCCAGCCAGGGGGCAGGGTCAACAGATACGCAGTATTTT. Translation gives CASQGAGSTDTQYF. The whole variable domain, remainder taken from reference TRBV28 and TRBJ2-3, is DVKVTQSSRYLVKRTGEKVFLECVQDMDHENMFWYRQDPGLGLRLIYFSYDVKMKEKGDIPEGYSVSREKKERFSLILESASTNQTSMYLCASQGAGSTDTQYFGPGTRLTVL.